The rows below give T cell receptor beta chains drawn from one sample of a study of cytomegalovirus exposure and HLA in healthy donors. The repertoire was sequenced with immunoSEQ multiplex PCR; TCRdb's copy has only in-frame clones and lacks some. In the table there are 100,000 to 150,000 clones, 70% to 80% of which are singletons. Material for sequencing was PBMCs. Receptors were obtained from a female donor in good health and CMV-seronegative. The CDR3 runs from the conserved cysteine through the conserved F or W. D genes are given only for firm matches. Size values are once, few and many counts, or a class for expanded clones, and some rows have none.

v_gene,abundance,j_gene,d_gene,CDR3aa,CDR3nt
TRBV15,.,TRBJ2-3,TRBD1,CATSSDPGQGTDTQYF,TGTGCCACCAGCAGCGATCCGGGACAGGGCACAGATACGCAGTATTTT
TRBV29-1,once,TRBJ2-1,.,CSVEAGYNEQFF,TGCAGCGTTGAAGCGGGATACAATGAGCAGTTCTTC
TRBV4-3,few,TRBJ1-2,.,CASSQEARNYGYTF,TGCGCCAGCAGCCAAGAGGCCCGTAACTATGGCTACACCTTC
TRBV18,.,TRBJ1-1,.,CASSPSEGMDTEAFF,TGTGCCAGCTCACCATCCGAGGGAATGGACACTGAAGCTTTCTTT
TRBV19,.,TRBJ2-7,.,CASSSGYEQYF,TGTGCCAGTAGTTCGGGATACGAGCAGTACTTC
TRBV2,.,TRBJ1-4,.,CASSDRQSTNEKLFF,TGTGCCAGCAGTGACAGGCAGTCAACTAATGAAAAACTGTTTTTT
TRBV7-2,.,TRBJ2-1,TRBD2,CASSWDGTSGYNEQFF,TGTGCCAGCAGCTGGGACGGGACTAGCGGTTACAATGAGCAGTTCTTC
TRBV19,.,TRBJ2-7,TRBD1,CASSIGQGTVAGSYEQYF,TGTGCCAGTAGTATCGGACAGGGGACTGTTGCCGGGAGCTACGAGCAGTACTTC
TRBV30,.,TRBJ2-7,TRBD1,CAWSFLVIGQGFSYEQYF,TGTGCCTGGAGTTTCCTCGTGATTGGACAGGGGTTCTCCTACGAGCAGTACTTC
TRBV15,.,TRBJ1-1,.,CATSIFPRSPEAFF,TGTGCCACCAGCATCTTCCCGAGGAGTCCTGAAGCTTTCTTT
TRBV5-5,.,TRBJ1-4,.,CASSSRGTTNEKLFF,TGTGCCAGCAGCTCTAGGGGGACAACTAATGAAAAACTGTTTTTT
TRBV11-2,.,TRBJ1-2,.,CASSLEGRRGYGYTF,TGTGCCAGCAGCTTAGAGGGCCGCCGGGGGTATGGCTACACCTTC
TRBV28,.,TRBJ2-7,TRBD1,CASSLTTGGAEQYF,TGTGCCAGCAGTTTAACCACAGGGGGCGCCGAGCAGTACTTC
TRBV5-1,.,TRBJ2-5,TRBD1,CASSTVTGGNGETQYF,TGCGCCAGCAGCACAGTAACAGGGGGCAACGGGGAGACCCAGTACTTC
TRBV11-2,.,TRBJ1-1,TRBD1,CASSLAGQGETEAFF,TGTGCCAGCAGCTTAGCCGGGCAGGGGGAAACTGAAGCTTTCTTT
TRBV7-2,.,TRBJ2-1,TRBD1,CASSLPRDRGNEQFF,TGTGCCAGCAGCTTACCCCGGGACAGGGGTAATGAGCAGTTCTTC
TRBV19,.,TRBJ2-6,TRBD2,CASRGGGGANVLTF,TGTGCCAGTAGAGGCGGGGGTGGGGCCAACGTCCTGACTTTC
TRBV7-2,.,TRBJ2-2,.,CASSYRDWVNTGELFF,TGTGCCAGCAGTTACCGGGACTGGGTCAACACCGGGGAGCTGTTTTTT
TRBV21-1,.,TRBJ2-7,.,CASSARDSAFYEQYF,TGTGCCAGCAGCGCCCGGGACAGCGCTTTCTACGAGCAGTACTTC
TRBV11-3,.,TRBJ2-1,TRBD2,CASSHGTSVYEQFF,TGTGCCAGCAGCCACGGGACTAGCGTCTATGAGCAGTTCTTC
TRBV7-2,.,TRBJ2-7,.,CASSLLASDSYEQYF,TGTGCCAGCAGCTTATTGGCTAGCGACTCCTACGAGCAGTACTTC
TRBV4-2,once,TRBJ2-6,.,CASSQVLSSWGANVLTF,TGTGCCAGCAGCCAAGTACTAAGTTCATGGGGGGCCAACGTCCTGACTTTC
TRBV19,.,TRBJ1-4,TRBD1,CASSDLTGLGEKLFF,TGTGCCAGTAGTGACCTGACAGGGTTGGGTGAAAAACTGTTTTTT
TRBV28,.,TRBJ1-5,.,CASSLWQRRMEQPQHF,TGTGCCAGCAGTTTATGGCAGCGGCGGATGGAACAGCCCCAGCATTTT
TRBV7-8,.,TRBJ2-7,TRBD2,CASSQGSSGTTYEQYF,TGTGCCAGCAGCCAAGGGTCTAGCGGGACTACCTACGAGCAGTACTTC
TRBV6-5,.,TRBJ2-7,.,CASSFVQGHEQYF,TGTGCCAGCAGTTTCGTCCAGGGCCACGAGCAGTACTTC
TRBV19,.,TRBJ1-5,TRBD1,CASSPRQGGGNQPQHF,TGTGCCAGTAGTCCAAGACAGGGGGGGGGCAATCAGCCCCAGCATTTT
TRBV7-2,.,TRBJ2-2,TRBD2,CASSLGGLAGDGELFF,TGTGCCAGCAGCCTAGGAGGCCTAGCGGGAGACGGGGAGCTGTTTTTT
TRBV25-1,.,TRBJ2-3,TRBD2,CASSDGLVRDTQYF,TGTGCCAGCAGTGACGGACTAGTACGAGATACGCAGTATTTT
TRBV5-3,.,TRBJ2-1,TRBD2,CARSLVTSGRAYNEQFF,TGTGCCAGAAGCTTGGTCACTAGCGGGAGAGCCTACAATGAGCAGTTCTTC
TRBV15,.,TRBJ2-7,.,CATSRDRGSEQYF,TGTGCCACCAGCAGAGATCGCGGATCCGAGCAGTACTTC
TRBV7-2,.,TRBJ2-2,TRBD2,CASSDRPPGLAGAGELFF,TGTGCCAGCAGCGACCGGCCTCCGGGACTAGCGGGAGCCGGGGAGCTGTTTTTT
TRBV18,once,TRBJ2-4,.,CASSGSRGSGNIQYF,TGTGCCAGCTCGGGCAGTCGAGGGAGCGGAAACATTCAGTACTTC
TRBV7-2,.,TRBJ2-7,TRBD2,CASSSSTSGKYEQYF,TGTGCCAGCAGCTCTTCGACTAGCGGGAAATACGAGCAGTACTTC
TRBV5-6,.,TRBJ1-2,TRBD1,CASSLGDRDSYGYTF,TGTGCCAGCAGCTTGGGGGACAGGGACTCCTATGGCTACACCTTC
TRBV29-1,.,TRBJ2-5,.,CSVDKKGGETQYF,TGCAGCGTTGATAAGAAAGGGGGAGAGACCCAGTACTTC
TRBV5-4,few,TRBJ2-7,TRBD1,CASSLGTGQGTREQYF,TGTGCCAGCAGCTTAGGCACCGGACAGGGGACTCGGGAGCAGTACTTC
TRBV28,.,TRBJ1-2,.,CALSPGGAANYGYTF,TGTGCCCTGAGTCCTGGGGGGGCCGCTAACTATGGCTACACCTTC
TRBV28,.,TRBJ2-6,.,CASSATTDAFSGANVLTF,TGTGCCAGCAGTGCGACAACGGATGCCTTCTCTGGGGCCAACGTCCTGACTTTC
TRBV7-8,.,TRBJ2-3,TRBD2,CASSLARTSGTDTQYF,TGTGCCAGCAGCTTAGCTCGGACTAGCGGCACAGATACGCAGTATTTT
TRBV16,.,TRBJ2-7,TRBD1,CASSSDRVGAEQYF,TGTGCCAGCAGCTCGGACAGGGTCGGCGCCGAGCAGTACTTC
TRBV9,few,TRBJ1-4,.,CASSSQGRGGEKLFF,TGTGCCAGCAGCTCTCAGGGAAGAGGGGGTGAAAAACTGTTTTTT
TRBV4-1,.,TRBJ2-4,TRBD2,CASSQGRDWREGGAKNIQYF,TGCGCCAGCAGCCAAGGTAGGGACTGGCGGGAGGGCGGCGCCAAAAACATTCAGTACTTC
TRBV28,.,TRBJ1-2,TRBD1,CASSWTGRGYTF,TGTGCCAGCAGTTGGACAGGTCGAGGCTACACCTTC
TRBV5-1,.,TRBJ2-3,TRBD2,CASSFLAGGRDTQYF,TGCGCCAGCAGCTTTCTAGCGGGAGGGAGAGATACGCAGTATTTT
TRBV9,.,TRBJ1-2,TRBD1,CASSVSQGNYGYTF,TGTGCCAGCAGCGTATCACAGGGGAACTATGGCTACACCTTC